These 17 T cell receptor beta chains came from one sample sequenced in a study of blood T cell repertoires in COVID-19. Libraries were prepared by immunoSEQ multiplex PCR; TCRdb keeps only in-frame clonotypes and omits some of them. The data contain around 78,000 clones, about 89% of them singletons. The sample consisted of peripheral blood. The receptor set was obtained from a woman aged 60 to 75 with acute or convalescent COVID-19.

This clone was detected once. The chain recombines TRBV5-6 with TRBJ2-5; possibly TRBD1 for D (6 bases). Germline V gene data show CDR1 as SGHDT and CDR2 as YYEEEE. V was clipped by 3 bases and J by 7 bases, with 13 bases between them. The CDR3 runs 13 residues. The CDR3 coding sequence is TGTGCCAGCAGCTGGGGGCGGGCGGGGACCCAGTACTTC. It codes for CASSWGRAGTQYF.

The chain carries TRBV21-1 and TRBJ2-7; TRBD2, the table's D call, lacks a check against the DNA. TRBV21-1 is designated a pseudogene. The length of the CDR3 is 21 residues. The CDR3: CASSSDSWMSDIGGYSYEQYF. CDR3 in DNA: TGTGCCAGCAGCTCCGATAGCTGGATGTCGGATATCGGAGGATACTCCTACGAGCAGTACTTC.

The rearrangement uses TRBV6-2 or TRBV6-3 and TRBJ2-1; weak D call: TRBD2 (5 bases). V lost 6 bases and J 6 bases, leaving 15 bases between the germline ends. CDR3 length: 14 residues. Germline lookup yields CDR1 MNHEY and CDR2 SVGEGT. CDR3 DNA sequence: TGTGCCAGCAGCATCACTAGAGGTGGCAATGAGCAGTTCTTC. Its protein is CASSITRGGNEQFF.

V usage is TRBV9 and J usage is TRBJ2-7; 9 positions agree with TRBD1. The CDR3 consists of 15 residues. CDR1 is SGDLS, CDR2 YYNGEE, per germline. J was trimmed by 3 bases and V by 1 base; bases with no gene match: 5. This CDR3 reads CASSVTGQGDYEQYF. CDR3 coding DNA: TGTGCCAGCAGCGTAACGGGACAGGGAGACTACGAGCAGTACTTC.

This rearrangement joins TRBV6-5 to TRBJ2-1, with 13 nucleotides matching TRBD2. CDR1 is MNHEY, CDR2 SVGAGI, per germline. Trimming removed 6 bases from V and 6 bases from J; junction bases left unmatched: 5. The CDR3 has 15 amino acids. The CDR3 reads CASSPTSGGGNEQFF. The CDR3 DNA follows: TGTGCCAGCAGCCCAACTAGCGGGGGGGGCAATGAGCAGTTCTTC.

The chain is built from TRBV11-2 and TRBJ1-4, with a possible D match to TRBD1 (5 bases). The length of the CDR3 is 15 residues. V was clipped by 5 bases and J by 7 bases, with 17 bases between them. Germline V gene data show CDR1 as SGHAT and CDR2 as FQNNGV. CDR3 protein: CASSLRLGLGEKLFF. The DNA for the CDR3 is TGTGCCAGCAGCCTACGTCTGGGGCTGGGTGAAAAACTGTTTTTT.

V and J are TRBV28 and TRBJ2-7; 8 nucleotides match TRBD1. The V gene end was trimmed by 7 bases and the J gene end by 6 bases; junction bases not matched to a gene: 11. This CDR3 has 14 residues. The germline V gene encodes CDR1 MDHEN and CDR2 SYDVKM. The DNA for the CDR3 is TGTGCCAGCACCACGATCGGACAGGGATCCGAGCAGTACTTC. Its protein is CASTTIGQGSEQYF.

This chain uses TRBV15 with TRBJ2-2; D is unclear. The CDR3 length is 15 residues. Germline CDR1 reads LNHNV; CDR2 reads YYDKDF (reference sequence). V was shortened by 0 bases and J by 5 bases, with 10 bases between the two germline ends. The CDR3 DNA reads as TGTGCCACCAGCAGAGATCTTGAGTTAACCGGGGAGCTGTTTTTT. It translates to CATSRDLELTGELFF.

The V gene is TRBV14, the J gene TRBJ2-7, with D perhaps TRBD2 (6 bases). The CDR3 is 14 residues long. CDR1 is SGHDN and CDR2 is FVKESK in the germline V gene. Trimming left V 5 bases short and J 0 bases short, with 11 bases between. CDR3 DNA sequence: TGTGCCAGCAGCGTCGAGACTAGCTCCTACGAGCAGTACTTC. Its protein is CASSVETSSYEQYF.

The V call is TRBV6-5, the J call TRBJ1-4; D uncertain. Germline V gene data show CDR1 as MNHEY and CDR2 as SVGAGI. CDR3 length: 16 residues. V lost 0 bases, J lost 6 bases, and 14 bases lay in between. Here the CDR3 DNA reads TGTGCCAGCAGTTACTCGATAGCCGGGGTAGATGAAAAACTGTTTTTT. Protein sequence: CASSYSIAGVDEKLFF.

V usage is TRBV27 and J usage is TRBJ1-5; 9 bases fit TRBD1. V shed 6 bases and J 5 bases; nucleotides not matched to a gene: 11. This CDR3 is built from 16 residues. Germline V gene sequence: CDR1 MNHEY, CDR2 SMNVEV (reference sequence). The CDR3 coding sequence is TGTGCCAGCAGGACCCTTCGGACAGGGGTGGATCAGCCCCAGCATTTT. Protein product: CASRTLRTGVDQPQHF.

The chain uses TRBV27 and TRBJ2-7; 8 positions agree with TRBD1. Germline CDR1 reads MNHEY; CDR2 reads SMNVEV (reference sequence). There are 15 residues in the CDR3. Germline trimming cut 2 bases from V and 4 bases from J; bases unmatched to any gene: 7. CDR3 region: CASSLKRTGLYEQYF. CDR3 bases: TGTGCCAGCAGTTTAAAGAGGACAGGGTTATACGAGCAGTACTTC.

The chain combines TRBV5-5 with TRBJ2-7; TRBD2 matches 7 bases. Germline lookup yields CDR1 SGHKS and CDR2 YYEKEE (reference sequence). Trimming took 9 bases from V and 0 from J; bases not matched to a gene: 6. The CDR3 runs 13 residues. CDR3 amino acids: CATWGGASYEQYF. Written as DNA, the CDR3 is TGTGCCACCTGGGGAGGGGCCTCCTACGAGCAGTACTTC. Combining the CDR3 with reference TRBV5-5 and TRBJ2-7 gives the whole variable domain DAGVTQSPTHLIKTRGQQVTLRCSPISGHKSVSWYQQVLGQGPQFIFQYYEKEERGRGNFPDRFSARQFPNYSSELNVNALLLGDSALYLCATWGGASYEQYFGPGTRLTVT.

This chain connects TRBV27 to TRBJ1-1, with D perhaps TRBD1 (6 bases). Trimming took 1 base from V and 6 from J, leaving 15 bases between them. The V gene's germline CDR1 is MNHEY and CDR2 SMNVEV (reference sequence). This CDR3 contains 15 residues. The CDR3 DNA sequence: TGTGCCAGCAGTTTATTCACAGGGCGGGTATCTGAAGCTTTCTTT. Translated, it gives CASSLFTGRVSEAFF.

The chain joins TRBV6-5 to TRBJ1-5; D is ambiguous. The CDR3 length is 14 residues. V gave up 2 bases and J gave up 6 bases, with 11 bases separating them. CDR1 and CDR2 (germline): MNHEY, SVGAGI. In DNA, the CDR3 is TGTGCCAGCAGTTACGATGAGGGCACTCAGCCCCAGCATTTT. Translated: CASSYDEGTQPQHF.

The V gene is TRBV28, the J gene TRBJ1-5; D gene unclear. The CDR3 consists of 13 residues. Trimming stripped 2 bases from V and 4 bases from J, with 6 bases between. The germline CDR1 and CDR2 sequences are MDHEN and SYDVKM. The CDR3 protein is CASSLPVNQPQHF. The CDR3 nucleotides read TGTGCCAGCAGTTTACCGGTAAATCAGCCCCAGCATTTT.

The chain combines TRBV7-2 with TRBJ2-7; a weak D match, TRBD2 (7 bases). The germline V gene has CDR1 SGHTA and CDR2 FQGNSA. This CDR3 is 18 amino acids long. Trimming stripped 0 bases from V and 1 base from J, with 19 bases between. CDR3 DNA: TGTGCCAGCAGCTTAGCGCGGGCCTCGAGGGGGGGTTCCTACGAGCAGTACTTC. Protein: CASSLARASRGGSYEQYF.